This is a list of T cell receptor beta chains from one sample in a study of cytomegalovirus exposure and HLA in healthy donors. TCRdb keeps only in-frame clones here, not all; method: immunoSEQ multiplex PCR. The sample lists fewer than 150,000 clones; more than 85% were seen once. Sequencing was done on a sample of PBMCs. Source of these receptors: a man between 18 and 35 years old in good health and CMV-seropositive. CDR3s include the opening cysteine and the closing phenylalanine or tryptophan. The order of the fields is J gene, D gene, V gene, clone size, CDR3 DNA, CDR3 protein. D genes are given only for firm matches. Clone size is stated in some rows and not others, as once, few, many or a class when expanded.

TRBJ1-4 | TRBD1 | TRBV28 | - | TGTGCCAGCAGGACAGGGGGCCACGGAGAAAAACTGTTTTTT | CASRTGGHGEKLFF
TRBJ2-5 | - | TRBV7-9 | - | TGTGCCAGCAGCAACCACTTAGTCAGGACACCCCAAGAGACCCAGTACTTC | CASSNHLVRTPQETQYF
TRBJ2-7 | - | TRBV15 | - | TGTGCCACCCCTCCAGGGCTGATCGACGAGCAGTACTTC | CATPPGLIDEQYF
TRBJ2-3 | - | TRBV29-1 | once | TGCAGCGGGGCAGGGGGCACAGATACGCAGTATTTT | CSGAGGTDTQYF
TRBJ2-5 | - | TRBV21-1 | - | TGTGCCAGCAGCAAGCCGTGGACAGTTCAAGAGACCCAGTACTTC | CASSKPWTVQETQYF
TRBJ2-2 | TRBD2 | TRBV10-1 | - | TGCGCCAGCGGGACTAGCAACACCGGGGAGCTGTTTTTT | CASGTSNTGELFF
TRBJ2-1 | - | TRBV4-2 | once | TGTGCCAGCGGGAGTCGGGGGAGGACCTACAATGAGCAGTTCTTC | CASGSRGRTYNEQFF
TRBJ2-5 | - | TRBV30 | - | TGTGCCTGGAGTGTGGGGGGGCTTGGGGAGACCCAGTACTTC | CAWSVGGLGETQYF
TRBJ2-7 | TRBD1 | TRBV13 | - | TGTGCCAGCAGCCATGGACAGGGGGACTACGAGCAGTACTTC | CASSHGQGDYEQYF
TRBJ1-2 | TRBD1 | TRBV28 | - | TGTGCCAGCTTATACCGGGACAGGGGGCGAAGCTATGGCTACACCTTC | CASLYRDRGRSYGYTF
TRBJ1-4 | TRBD1 | TRBV4-2 | - | TGTGCCAGCAGCCGGGACAGGTTAAATGAAAAACTGTTTTTT | CASSRDRLNEKLFF
TRBJ2-3 | - | TRBV9 | - | TGTGCCAGCAGCGCCTACCTCGGGGGAGACACAGATACGCAGTATTTT | CASSAYLGGDTDTQYF
TRBJ1-2 | TRBD1 | TRBV5-1 | - | TGCGCCAGCAGCTCCCCTCCTGGACAGGGTGACTATGGCTACACCTTC | CASSSPPGQGDYGYTF
TRBJ2-2 | TRBD1 | TRBV19 | - | TGTGCCAGTAGTCCAACCGACAGGGGCACCGGGGAGCTGTTTTTT | CASSPTDRGTGELFF
TRBJ1-1 | - | TRBV2 | - | TGTGCCAGCAGTAACCTCGGGGTCACTGAAGCTTTCTTT | CASSNLGVTEAFF
TRBJ1-2 | - | TRBV5-6 | - | TGTGCCAGCAGCTTCGGGACTGAGGGTGGCTACACCTTC | CASSFGTEGGYTF
TRBJ2-5 | - | TRBV1 | - | TGCACCAGCAGCCATTCTCGGCACCGAGTGACAAGTGAGACCCAGTACTTC | CTSSHSRHRVTSETQYF
TRBJ1-2 | TRBD1 | TRBV27 | - | TGTGCCAGCAGTTTATCGCCCGGGACAGGGAACTATGGCTACACCTTC | CASSLSPGTGNYGYTF
TRBJ1-1 | - | TRBV12-5 | few | TGTGCTAGTGGTTTGTTACAGACGGCTTTCTTT | CASGLLQTAFF
TRBJ2-7 | - | TRBV2 | - | TGTGCCAGCATCCGAGGGAATCAGTACGAGCAGTACTTC | CASIRGNQYEQYF
TRBJ2-1 | TRBD2 | TRBV10-3 | - | TGTGCCATCAGGACGGGACTAGCGGTATACAATGAGCAGTTCTTC | CAIRTGLAVYNEQFF
TRBJ2-1 | TRBD1 | TRBV12-5 | once | TGTGCTAGTGGTTTGTTCCCGAAGGGACAGAACAATGAGCAGTTCTTC | CASGLFPKGQNNEQFF
TRBJ1-5 | TRBD1 | TRBV7-2 | - | TGTGCCAGCAGCCCAAGGGGGCAGAATCAGCCCCAGCATTTT | CASSPRGQNQPQHF
TRBJ1-5 | - | TRBV12-5 | once | TGTGCTAGTGGTCTGGGACACGACAATCAGCCCCAGCATTTT | CASGLGHDNQPQHF
TRBJ2-3 | - | TRBV5-6 | - | TGTGCCAGCAGCTTGAAACTATACCCGGGTAATACGCAGTATTTT | CASSLKLYPGNTQYF
TRBJ1-1 | TRBD1 | TRBV2 | - | TGTGCCAGCAGAATTGACAGGGCGACTGAAGCTTTCTTT | CASRIDRATEAFF
TRBJ1-1 | TRBD1 | TRBV7-8 | - | TGTGCCAGCTCTAATCGATCCACAGGGGGCAATTTGTTTGAAGCTTTCTTT | CASSNRSTGGNLFEAFF
TRBJ2-7 | - | TRBV7-8 | - | TGTGCCAGCAGCTTAGGGGCAGTTTCCTACGAGCAGTACTTC | CASSLGAVSYEQYF
TRBJ2-1 | TRBD2 | TRBV5-6 | - | TGTGCCAGCAGCCACCCGACTAGCGGGGGCCTTAGCTCCTACAATGAGCAGTTCTTC | CASSHPTSGGLSSYNEQFF
TRBJ1-1 | - | TRBV7-6 | - | TGTGCCAGCAGCTTAGCTTTAGGACAGAACACTGAAGCTTTCTTT | CASSLALGQNTEAFF
TRBJ1-1 | - | TRBV7-9 | - | TGTGCCAGCAGGTCTCGCGATTCGATAGCCGACCGAAAGAACACTGAAGCTTTCTTT | CASRSRDSIADRKNTEAFF
TRBJ1-2 | - | TRBV18 | once | TGTGCCAGCTCACCGGGCTTGGACAGAACTTATGGCTACACCTTC | CASSPGLDRTYGYTF
TRBJ1-5 | - | TRBV7-2 | - | TGTGCCAGCAGCTTAGAGTGGGGGCGCGAGCAGCCCCAGCATTTT | CASSLEWGREQPQHF
TRBJ1-1 | - | TRBV19 | - | TGTGCCAGTAGTACCTTGACAGGCGACTGGAAAGCTTTCTTT | CASSTLTGDWKAFF
TRBJ2-7 | - | TRBV28 | - | TGTGCCAGCAGAGAACGGGCCGGAGGGACCTACGAGCAGTACTTC | CASRERAGGTYEQYF
TRBJ2-1 | TRBD2 | TRBV27 | - | TGTGCCAGCAGTTTAGGGCTAGCGGGGGGGTCCTACAATGAGCAGTTCTTC | CASSLGLAGGSYNEQFF
TRBJ2-7 | - | TRBV6-1 | - | TGTGCCACCAAACGAACAGGGTCCTACGAGCAGTACTTC | CATKRTGSYEQYF
TRBJ2-5 | TRBD2 | TRBV5-1 | - | TGCGCCAGCAGCTTAGGCGGCGGGGGGATCCAAGAGACCCAGTACTTC | CASSLGGGGIQETQYF
TRBJ1-1 | - | TRBV6-6 | - | TGTGCCAGCAGTTACAACCAGAGGAGCACTGAAGCTTTCTTT | CASSYNQRSTEAFF
TRBJ1-1 | - | TRBV28 | - | TGTGCCAGCAGCCTCGGGGTCGGAGGAAACACTGAAGCTTTCTTT | CASSLGVGGNTEAFF
TRBJ2-7 | - | TRBV5-1 | - | TGCGCCAGCAGCTTGGACGTCAGCTCCTACGAGCAGTACTTC | CASSLDVSSYEQYF
TRBJ1-2 | - | TRBV2 | - | TGTGCCAGCAGTGAAAGGCGGACTCCTAACTATGGCTACACCTTC | CASSERRTPNYGYTF
TRBJ1-2 | - | TRBV7-9 | - | TGTGCCAGCAGCTTAGCGATGGGTACTCGGGGTAACTATGGCTACACCTTC | CASSLAMGTRGNYGYTF
TRBJ1-4 | - | TRBV5-1 | - | TGCGCCAGCAGCCCCAACTCGGGGACTAATGAAAAACTGTTTTTT | CASSPNSGTNEKLFF
TRBJ1-5 | TRBD1 | TRBV6-1 | - | TGTGCCAGCAGGGGCGACAGGGGGCCAAATCAGCCCCAGCATTTT | CASRGDRGPNQPQHF
TRBJ2-3 | TRBD2 | TRBV7-2 | - | TGTGCCAGCAGCTACGGACTAGCGGGGGGGCTGGGTCGGACAGATACGCAGTATTTT | CASSYGLAGGLGRTDTQYF
TRBJ2-5 | - | TRBV15 | once | TGTGCCACCAGCAGAGATCGTAGCACCCAAGAGACCCAGTACTTC | CATSRDRSTQETQYF
TRBJ2-5 | - | TRBV4-2 | - | TGTGCCAGCAGCCAAGTTGGGGGGGAGACCCAGTACTTC | CASSQVGGETQYF
TRBJ1-2 | - | TRBV7-9 | once | TGTGCCAGCAGCTTATATCCCCTCTCAGGGGCAGGGAACTATGGCTACACCTTC | CASSLYPLSGAGNYGYTF
TRBJ1-3 | - | TRBV6-6 | - | TGTGCCAGCAGTTACTCGGCGGTGGAGCTCGGAAACACCATATATTTT | CASSYSAVELGNTIYF
TRBJ1-1 | - | TRBV4-1 | - | TGCGCCAGCAGCCACCTTAAAATGGGGGGCACTGAAGCTTTCTTT | CASSHLKMGGTEAFF
TRBJ2-7 | TRBD1 | TRBV11-3 | - | TGTGCCAGCAGCCCGGGACAGGGGCGCGAGCAGTACTTC | CASSPGQGREQYF
TRBJ1-5 | - | TRBV2 | - | TGTGCCAGCAGCCCGCAGTGGGTCGGAGGGGGCAATCAGCCCCAGCATTTT | CASSPQWVGGGNQPQHF
TRBJ1-1 | - | TRBV25-1 | - | TGTGCCAGCAGTGTACAGGCGAACACTGAAGCTTTCTTT | CASSVQANTEAFF
TRBJ1-3 | - | TRBV5-6 | - | TGTGCCAGCAGCTTGGGGATCTGGGGGGAGTCTGGAAACACCATATATTTT | CASSLGIWGESGNTIYF